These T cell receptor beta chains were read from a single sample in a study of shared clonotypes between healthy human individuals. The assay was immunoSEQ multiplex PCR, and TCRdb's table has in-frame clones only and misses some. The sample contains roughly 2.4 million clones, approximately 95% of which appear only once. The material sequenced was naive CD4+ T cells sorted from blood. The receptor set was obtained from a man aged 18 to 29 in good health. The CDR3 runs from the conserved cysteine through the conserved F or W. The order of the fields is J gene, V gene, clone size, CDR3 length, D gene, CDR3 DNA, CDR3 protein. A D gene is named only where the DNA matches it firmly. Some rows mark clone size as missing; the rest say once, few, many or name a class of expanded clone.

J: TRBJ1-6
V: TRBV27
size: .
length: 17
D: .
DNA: TGTGCCAGCAGTTTAGCCGGCCCCACAGGGACGGGTTCACCCCTCCACTTT
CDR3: CASSLAGPTGTGSPLHF

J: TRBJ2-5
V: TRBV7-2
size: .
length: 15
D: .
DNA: TGTGCCAGCAGCTTAGATTCCCCAGGGAAAGAGACCCAGTACTTC
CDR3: CASSLDSPGKETQYF

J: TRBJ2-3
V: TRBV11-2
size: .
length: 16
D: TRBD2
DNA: TGTGCCAGCAGTCACACTAGCGGGGGGGCCCGAGATACGCAGTATTTT
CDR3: CASSHTSGGARDTQYF

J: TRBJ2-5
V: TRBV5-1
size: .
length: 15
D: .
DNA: TGCGCCAGCAGCTTGTTAACGTCACTAGCTGAGACCCAGTACTTC
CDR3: CASSLLTSLAETQYF

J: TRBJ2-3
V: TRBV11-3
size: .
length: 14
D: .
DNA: TGTGCCAGCAGCTTAGGCCAGGGCACAGATACGCAGTATTTT
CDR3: CASSLGQGTDTQYF

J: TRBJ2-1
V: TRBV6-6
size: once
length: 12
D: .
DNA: TGTGCCAGCAGTACCTCGGGATTCGAACAGTTCTTC
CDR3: CASSTSGFEQFF

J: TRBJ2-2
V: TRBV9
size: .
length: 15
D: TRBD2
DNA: TGTGCCAGCAGCGTAGAAGGGACTAGGACCGGGGAGCTGTTTTTT
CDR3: CASSVEGTRTGELFF

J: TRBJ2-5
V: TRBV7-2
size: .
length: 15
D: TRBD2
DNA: TGTGCCAGCAGGACCAGCGGGACTACTGGAGAGACCCAGTACTTC
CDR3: CASRTSGTTGETQYF

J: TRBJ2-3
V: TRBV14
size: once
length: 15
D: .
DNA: TGTGCCAGCAGCCAACAGGGCCAACTCACAGATACGCAGTATTTT
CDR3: CASSQQGQLTDTQYF

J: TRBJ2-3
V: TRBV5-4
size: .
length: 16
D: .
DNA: TGTGCCAGCAGCAGAACCCTCGCGGGGACCACAGATACGCAGTATTTT
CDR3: CASSRTLAGTTDTQYF

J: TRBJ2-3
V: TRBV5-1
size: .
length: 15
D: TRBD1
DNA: TGCGCCAGCAGCTTCGGACAGGGGAGCACAGATACGCAGTATTTT
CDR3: CASSFGQGSTDTQYF

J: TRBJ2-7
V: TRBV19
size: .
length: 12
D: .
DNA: TGTGCCACTGGGACGGATTCCTACGAGCAGTACTTC
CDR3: CATGTDSYEQYF

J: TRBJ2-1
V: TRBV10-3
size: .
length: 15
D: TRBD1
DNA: TGTGCCATCAGTGAGTCGGGACAGGGGGACAATGAGCAGTTCTTC
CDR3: CAISESGQGDNEQFF

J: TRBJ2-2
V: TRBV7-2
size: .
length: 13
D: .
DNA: TGTGCCAGCAGCTTAGCCGTTGCCGGGGAGCTGTTTTTT
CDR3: CASSLAVAGELFF

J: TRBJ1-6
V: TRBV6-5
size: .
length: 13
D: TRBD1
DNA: TGTGCCAGTACAGGGGGTCCGAATTCACCCCTCCACTTT
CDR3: CASTGGPNSPLHF

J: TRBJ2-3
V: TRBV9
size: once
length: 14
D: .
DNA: TGTGCCAGCAGCGTAGCACAGGCGGCAGATACGCAGTATTTT
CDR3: CASSVAQAADTQYF

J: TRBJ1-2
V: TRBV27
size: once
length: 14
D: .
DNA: TGTGCCAGCAGTTTAGGGTCTAATTCATATGGCTACACCTTC
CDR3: CASSLGSNSYGYTF

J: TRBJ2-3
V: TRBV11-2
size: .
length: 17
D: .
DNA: TGTGCCAGCAGCTCGAAAAAAAACTGGTATAGCACAGATACGCAGTATTTT
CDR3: CASSSKKNWYSTDTQYF

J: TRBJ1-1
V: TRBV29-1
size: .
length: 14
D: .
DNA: TGCAGCGTTGACTGGGGGGAGTCGGGAACTGAAGCTTTCTTT
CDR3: CSVDWGESGTEAFF

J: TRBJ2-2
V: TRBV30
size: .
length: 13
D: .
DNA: TGTGCCTGGAGTGTACGTAAGGCCGGGGAGCTGTTTTTT
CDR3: CAWSVRKAGELFF

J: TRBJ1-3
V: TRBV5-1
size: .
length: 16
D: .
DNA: TGCGCCAGCAGCTTGAATATGGTCGGTTTGGGAAACACCATATATTTT
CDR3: CASSLNMVGLGNTIYF

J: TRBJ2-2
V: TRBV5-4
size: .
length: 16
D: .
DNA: TGTGCCAGCAGCCCAGGGGGAGGGGCGAACACCGGGGAGCTGTTTTTT
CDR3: CASSPGGGANTGELFF

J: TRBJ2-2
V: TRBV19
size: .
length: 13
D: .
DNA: TGTGCCACCAAGGGGGGAGCGGGAAGGGAGCTGTTTTTT
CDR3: CATKGGAGRELFF

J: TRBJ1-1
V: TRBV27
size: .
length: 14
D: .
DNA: TGTGCCAGCAGTTTATCAAATTTGAACACTGAAGCTTTCTTT
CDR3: CASSLSNLNTEAFF

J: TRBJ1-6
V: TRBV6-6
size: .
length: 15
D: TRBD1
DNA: TGTGCCAGCAGTGTTGACAGGGCGTATAATTCACCCCTCCACTTT
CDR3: CASSVDRAYNSPLHF

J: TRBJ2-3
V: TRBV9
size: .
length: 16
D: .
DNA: TGTGCCAGCAGCCCTAGAGGCAGCCCTAGCACAGATACGCAGTATTTT
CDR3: CASSPRGSPSTDTQYF

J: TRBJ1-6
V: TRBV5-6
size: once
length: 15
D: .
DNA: TGTGCCAGCAGCTATTTTGGGCAGGAGAATTCACCCCTCCACTTT
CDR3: CASSYFGQENSPLHF

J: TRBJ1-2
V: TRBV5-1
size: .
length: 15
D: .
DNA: TGCGCCAGCAGCTTGGGTTCCGGGAGTAACTATGGCTACACCTTC
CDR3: CASSLGSGSNYGYTF

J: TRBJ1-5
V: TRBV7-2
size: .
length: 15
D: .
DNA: TGTGCCAGCAGCTTAGCTGGGCTGTCCCATCAGCCCCAGCATTTT
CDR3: CASSLAGLSHQPQHF

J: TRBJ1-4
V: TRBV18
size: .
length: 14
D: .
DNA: TGTGCCAGCTCACCACAAGCGGCAGATGAAAAACTGTTTTTT
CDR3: CASSPQAADEKLFF

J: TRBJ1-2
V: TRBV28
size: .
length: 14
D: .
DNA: TGTGCCAGCAGTTTACAGGACGTAAACTATGGCTACACCTTC
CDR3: CASSLQDVNYGYTF

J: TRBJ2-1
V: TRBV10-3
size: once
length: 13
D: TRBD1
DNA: TGTGCCATCAGTGAGGGACAGGTCTTTGAGCAGTTCTTC
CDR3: CAISEGQVFEQFF

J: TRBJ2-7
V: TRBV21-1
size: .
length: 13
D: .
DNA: TGTGCCAGCAGCAAGACAGGGGACCACGAGCAGTACTTC
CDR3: CASSKTGDHEQYF

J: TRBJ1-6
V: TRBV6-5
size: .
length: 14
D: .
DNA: TGTGCCAGCAGTTATTTAGTGGGGAATTCACCCCTCCACTTT
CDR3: CASSYLVGNSPLHF

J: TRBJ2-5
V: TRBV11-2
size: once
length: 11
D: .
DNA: TGTGCCAGCACCACAAACAGGGCCCAGTACTTC
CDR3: CASTTNRAQYF

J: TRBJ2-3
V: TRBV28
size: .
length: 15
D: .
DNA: TGTGCCAGCAGTTCCTCGGGGGCTACGCTAGATACGCAGTATTTT
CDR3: CASSSSGATLDTQYF

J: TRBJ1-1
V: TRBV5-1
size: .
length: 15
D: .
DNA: TGCGCCAGCAGCTTCATACAGAGCATGAACACTGAAGCTTTCTTT
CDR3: CASSFIQSMNTEAFF

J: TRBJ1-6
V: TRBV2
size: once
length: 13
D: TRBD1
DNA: TGTGCCAGCGGGGGACAGGAAAATTCACCCCTCCACTTT
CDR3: CASGGQENSPLHF

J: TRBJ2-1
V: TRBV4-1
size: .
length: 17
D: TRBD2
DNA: TGCGCCAGCAGCCAACCTCCTCTAGCGGCGCTGGGCAATGAGCAGTTCTTC
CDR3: CASSQPPLAALGNEQFF

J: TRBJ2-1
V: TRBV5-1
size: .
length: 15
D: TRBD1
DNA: TGCGCCAGCAGCGAGGGACAGGGGTTCTACAATGAGCAGTTCTTC
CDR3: CASSEGQGFYNEQFF

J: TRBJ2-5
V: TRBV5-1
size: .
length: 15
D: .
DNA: TGCGCCAGCAGCTTGGCGTGGGGGATCCAAGAGACCCAGTACTTC
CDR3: CASSLAWGIQETQYF

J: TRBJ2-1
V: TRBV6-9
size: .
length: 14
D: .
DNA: TGTGCCAGTGATTACAGGGCGGGTAACAATGAGCAGTTCTTC
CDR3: CASDYRAGNNEQFF

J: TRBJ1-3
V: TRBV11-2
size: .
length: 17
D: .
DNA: TGTGCCAGCAGTCGACGTCCCAGGGACCACTCTGGAAACACCATATATTTT
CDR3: CASSRRPRDHSGNTIYF

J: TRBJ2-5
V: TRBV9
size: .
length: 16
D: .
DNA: TGTGCCAGCAGCGTAGCTAGTCTCAGGAGCCAAGAGACCCAGTACTTC
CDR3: CASSVASLRSQETQYF

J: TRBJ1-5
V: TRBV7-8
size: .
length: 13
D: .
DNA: TGTGCCAGCAGCTTAGGATCCGCTCAGCCCCAGCATTTT
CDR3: CASSLGSAQPQHF

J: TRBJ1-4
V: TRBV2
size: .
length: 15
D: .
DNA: TGTGCCAGCAGAGACCCAGGGGCTCTGGGTGAAAAACTGTTTTTT
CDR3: CASRDPGALGEKLFF